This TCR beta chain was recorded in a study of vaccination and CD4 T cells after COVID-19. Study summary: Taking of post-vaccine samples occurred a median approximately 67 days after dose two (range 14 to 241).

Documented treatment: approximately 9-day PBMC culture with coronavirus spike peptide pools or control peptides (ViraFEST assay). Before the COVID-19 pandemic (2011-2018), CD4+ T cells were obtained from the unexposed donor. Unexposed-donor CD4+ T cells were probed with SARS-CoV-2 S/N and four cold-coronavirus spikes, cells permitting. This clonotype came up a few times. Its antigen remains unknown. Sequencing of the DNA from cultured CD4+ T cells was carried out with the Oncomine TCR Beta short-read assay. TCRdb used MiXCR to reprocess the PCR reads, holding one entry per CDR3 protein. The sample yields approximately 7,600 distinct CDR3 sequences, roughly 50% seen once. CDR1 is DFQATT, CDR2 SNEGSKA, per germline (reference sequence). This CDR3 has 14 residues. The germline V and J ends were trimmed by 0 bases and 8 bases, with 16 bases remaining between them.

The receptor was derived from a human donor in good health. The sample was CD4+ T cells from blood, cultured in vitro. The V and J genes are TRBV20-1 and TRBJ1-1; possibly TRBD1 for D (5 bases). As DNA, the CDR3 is TGCAGTGCTAGAGATAAAAGGGGTGACTTCGAAGCTTTCTTT. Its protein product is CSARDKRGDFEAFF.